The present T cell receptor (beta chain) was sequenced within a study of blood T cell repertoires in COVID-19. Study information: Sources were T cells, B-cell-depleted T cells, or PBMCs; the material itself was cDNA or gDNA.

The junction had 8 bases not matched to a gene; V was cut back by 4 bases and J by 2 bases. Germline CDR1 and CDR2: SGHRS and YFSETQ. The CDR3 spans 16 residues. Clones were read by immunoSEQ multiplex PCR, and TCRdb kept only the in-frame ones, dropping some. The sample includes around 170,000 clones, about 82% of them seen just once. The specimen sequenced was peripheral blood. The TCR sequence derives from a man over 45 with active or convalescent COVID-19. The chain employs TRBV5-1 and TRBJ2-3; 9 nucleotides line up with TRBD2. The CDR3: CASSAVAGATTDTQYF. CDR3 DNA sequence: TGCGCCAGCAGCGCTGTAGCGGGGGCGACCACAGATACGCAGTATTTT.